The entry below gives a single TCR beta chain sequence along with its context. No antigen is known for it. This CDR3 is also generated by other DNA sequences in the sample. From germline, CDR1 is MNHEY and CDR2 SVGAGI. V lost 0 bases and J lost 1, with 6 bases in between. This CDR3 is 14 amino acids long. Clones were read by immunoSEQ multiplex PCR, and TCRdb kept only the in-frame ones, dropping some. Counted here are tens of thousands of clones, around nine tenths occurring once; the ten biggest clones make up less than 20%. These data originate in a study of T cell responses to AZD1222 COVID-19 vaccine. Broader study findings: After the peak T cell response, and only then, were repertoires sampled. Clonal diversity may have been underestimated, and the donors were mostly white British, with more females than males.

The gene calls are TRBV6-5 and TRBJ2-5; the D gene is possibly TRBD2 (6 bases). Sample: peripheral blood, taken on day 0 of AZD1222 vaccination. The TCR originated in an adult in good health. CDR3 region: CASSYSSGQETQYF. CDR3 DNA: TGTGCCAGCAGTTACTCTAGCGGCCAAGAGACCCAGTACTTC.